A selection of T cell receptor beta chains follows, all from one sample in a study of identical twins. TCRdb re-called the 5' RACE reads through MiXCR, storing one row per CDR3 protein. Among 700,000 or so distinct CDR3 sequences, about 9.4% were seen once, and the ten largest hold around 0.98%. These records were also assigned to another study, of yellow fever vaccine responses in identical twins.

Sequencing was carried out using PBMCs. These receptors were taken from a woman between 18 and 30 years old in good health. CDR3s leave out the opening cysteine and the closing phenylalanine or tryptophan. D genes are given only for firm matches.

v_gene: TRBV4-1; d_gene: -; j_gene: TRBJ2-3; CDR3aa: ASSQTPDQGLRTDTQY
v_gene: TRBV6-1; d_gene: TRBD1; j_gene: TRBJ2-7; CDR3aa: ASSVRQGLKDEQY
v_gene: TRBV10-3; d_gene: -; j_gene: TRBJ2-5; CDR3aa: AISEFGTPQETQY
v_gene: TRBV10-3; d_gene: -; j_gene: TRBJ2-3; CDR3aa: AISEFPDTQY
v_gene: TRBV7-9; d_gene: TRBD2; j_gene: TRBJ2-1; CDR3aa: ASSLVGLAGAYNEQF
v_gene: TRBV20-1; d_gene: -; j_gene: TRBJ2-2; CDR3aa: SAMGHYPGELF
v_gene: TRBV5-1; d_gene: TRBD1; j_gene: TRBJ2-7; CDR3aa: ASGTGISYEQY
v_gene: TRBV19; d_gene: TRBD1; j_gene: TRBJ2-7; CDR3aa: ATSGTGLDEQY
v_gene: TRBV4-1; d_gene: -; j_gene: TRBJ2-7; CDR3aa: ASSQDGGTADFYEQY
v_gene: TRBV12-3/TRBV12-4; d_gene: TRBD1; j_gene: TRBJ2-2; CDR3aa: ASSPGTGGGPGELF
v_gene: TRBV29-1; d_gene: -; j_gene: TRBJ2-3; CDR3aa: SGYQGDYTDTQY
v_gene: TRBV20-1; d_gene: -; j_gene: TRBJ2-1; CDR3aa: SANLPSYNEQF
v_gene: TRBV7-9; d_gene: -; j_gene: TRBJ2-7; CDR3aa: ASSFYGGASDYEQY
v_gene: TRBV5-6; d_gene: TRBD2; j_gene: TRBJ2-1; CDR3aa: ASSPGGTSRVNEQF
v_gene: TRBV11-3; d_gene: -; j_gene: TRBJ2-4; CDR3aa: ASSSARGQNIQY
v_gene: TRBV28; d_gene: -; j_gene: TRBJ1-1; CDR3aa: ASDTQGLNTEAF
v_gene: TRBV10-3; d_gene: TRBD2; j_gene: TRBJ2-5; CDR3aa: AISSGLAGGRWGLETQY
v_gene: TRBV7-9; d_gene: -; j_gene: TRBJ2-1; CDR3aa: ASSLALTDEQF
v_gene: TRBV12-3/TRBV12-4; d_gene: TRBD2; j_gene: TRBJ2-3; CDR3aa: ASSLEVAASGGPLTDTQY
v_gene: TRBV29-1; d_gene: -; j_gene: TRBJ2-3; CDR3aa: SVVTAWGTDTQY
v_gene: TRBV2; d_gene: -; j_gene: TRBJ2-3; CDR3aa: ASRPTGSDTQY
v_gene: TRBV12-3/TRBV12-4; d_gene: -; j_gene: TRBJ1-2; CDR3aa: ASRPTGNGYT
v_gene: TRBV12-3/TRBV12-4; d_gene: -; j_gene: TRBJ2-1; CDR3aa: ASRPDSPSSKQF
v_gene: TRBV7-9; d_gene: -; j_gene: TRBJ1-4; CDR3aa: ASSLSGTKEKLF
v_gene: TRBV5-1; d_gene: -; j_gene: TRBJ2-6; CDR3aa: ASSIGQSSGANVLT
v_gene: TRBV7-3; d_gene: -; j_gene: TRBJ2-2; CDR3aa: ASSLIASTGELF
v_gene: TRBV7-2; d_gene: -; j_gene: TRBJ1-6; CDR3aa: ASSPHRDSPLH
v_gene: TRBV4-3; d_gene: TRBD1; j_gene: TRBJ2-1; CDR3aa: ASSQDLPGGNEQF
v_gene: TRBV12-3/TRBV12-4; d_gene: TRBD1; j_gene: TRBJ2-7; CDR3aa: ASSLETGGIYEQY
v_gene: TRBV18; d_gene: TRBD2; j_gene: TRBJ2-1; CDR3aa: ASSATGTSGRAASIYEQF
v_gene: TRBV10-2; d_gene: TRBD1; j_gene: TRBJ2-1; CDR3aa: ASGQANNEQF
v_gene: TRBV2; d_gene: TRBD1; j_gene: TRBJ1-5; CDR3aa: ASSEDRGNQPQH